The 28 T cell receptor beta chains reported below all come from one sample, sequenced in a study of monozygotic twins with inflammatory bowel disease. No DNA is given; TCRdb re-called the 5' RACE reads and lists each CDR3 protein once. Found here are some 400,000 distinct CDR3 sequences; the top ten clones hold about 2.4%. The source material was blood. Source of these receptors: a human donor with ulcerative colitis or Crohn's disease, or a healthy co-twin of an affected twin (not recorded which).

The chain carries TRBV7-3 and TRBJ2-6. In germline, CDR1 is SGHTA, CDR2 FQGTGA. The CDR3 length is 14 residues. Here the CDR3 reads CASSSKTGANVLTF.

The J gene is TRBJ2-5, the V gene TRBV15; TCRdb's D call of TRBD1 is untestable without DNA. The CDR3 has 15 amino acids. The germline V gene has CDR1 LNHNV and CDR2 YYDKDF (reference sequence). The CDR3 spells CATSSRDRGYETQYF. Looking up the rest from reference TRBV15 and TRBJ2-5 gives the full variable domain: DAMVIQNPRYQVTQFGKPVTLSCSQTLNHNVMYWYQQKSSQAPKLLFHYYDKDFNNEADTPDNFQSRRPNTSFCFLDIRSPGLGDTAMYLCATSSRDRGYETQYFGPGTRLLVL.

The V gene is TRBV24-1, the J gene TRBJ2-1. The germline gives CDR1 KGHDR, CDR2 SFDVKD. This CDR3 contains 13 residues. The CDR3 loop reads CATSLSHYNEQFF.

V gene TRBV7-2 combines with J gene TRBJ1-1; with no DNA, the TCRdb D assignment of TRBD1 cannot be verified. The CDR3 length is 15 residues. The V gene's germline CDR1 is SGHTA and CDR2 FQGNSA. The CDR3 reads CASSLGGQRNTEAFF. Complete variable domain (other parts from reference TRBV7-2 and TRBJ1-1): GAGVSQSPSNKVTEKGKDVELRCDPISGHTALYWYRQSLGQGLEFLIYFQGNSAPDKSGLPSDRFSAERTGGSVSTLTIQRTQQEDSAVYLCASSLGGQRNTEAFFGQGTRLTVV.

The chain carries TRBV7-2 and TRBJ2-3. Germline V lookup: CDR1 SGHTA, CDR2 FQGNSA. The CDR3 runs to 15 residues. The CDR3 sequence: CASSLGITSTDTQYF.

The chain employs TRBV7-3 and TRBJ2-7; the D gene TCRdb calls, TRBD2, cannot be checked with no DNA. Germline V gives CDR1 SGHTA, CDR2 FQGTGA. The CDR3 sequence is 13 residues long. CDR3 sequence reads: CASSLLPTYEQYF.

The gene calls are TRBV19 and TRBJ1-5; there is no DNA to check the TCRdb D call of TRBD1. The CDR3 is 12 residues long. Germline lookup yields CDR1 LNHDA and CDR2 SQIVND (reference sequence). The CDR3: CASKQGDQPQHF.

The genes are TRBV6-6 and TRBJ1-6; TCRdb proposes TRBD1, but this gene call is untestable without DNA. CDR3 size: 14 residues. The germline gives CDR1 MNHNY, CDR2 SVGAGI (reference sequence). The CDR3 loop reads CASRPRGDNSPLHF.

The chain combines TRBV20-1 with TRBJ2-7; there is no DNA to check the TCRdb D call of TRBD2. The CDR3 spans 15 residues. The germline gives CDR1 DFQATT, CDR2 SNEGSKA (reference sequence). The CDR3 loop reads CSVASPSGKTYEQYF.

The chain couples TRBV7-2 to TRBJ2-7; TCRdb names TRBD1, which stays unverified in the absence of DNA. The germline gives CDR1 SGHTA, CDR2 FQGNSA. The CDR3 spans 15 residues. CDR3 amino acids: CASSLSGTGPNEQYF.

The chain links TRBV4-2 to TRBJ2-7; TCRdb's D call of TRBD2 is untestable without DNA. CDR3 length equals 13 residues. Germline values: CDR1 LGHNA, CDR2 YNFKEQ. CDR3 loop: CASSQASSDEQYF.

The chain links TRBV5-1 to TRBJ2-3; TCRdb proposes TRBD1, but this gene call is untestable without DNA. The CDR3 has 15 residues. Germline assignment: CDR1 SGHRS and CDR2 YFSETQ. The CDR3 is CASSYDSGREDTQYF.

V usage is TRBV7-2 and J usage is TRBJ1-6; TCRdb calls TRBD1, which cannot be checked without DNA. Germline V CDR1 and CDR2: SGHTA, FQGNSA. The CDR3 has 14 residues. The CDR3 spells CASSLADSNSPLHF.

The V and J genes are TRBV9 and TRBJ2-5; TCRdb indicates TRBD1, and absent DNA this call remains unverified. CDR1 and CDR2 from the germline V gene are SGDLS and YYNGEE. This CDR3 contains 14 residues. CDR3 in amino acids: CASSASGGQETQYF.

The chain links TRBV2 to TRBJ2-3; TCRdb calls TRBD2, which cannot be checked without DNA. The CDR3 has 15 amino acids. Germline V gives CDR1 SNHLY, CDR2 FYNNEI. The chain's CDR3 is CASSVERGGTDTQYF. Combining the CDR3 with reference TRBV2 and TRBJ2-3 gives the whole variable domain EPEVTQTPSHQVTQMGQEVILRCVPISNHLYFYWYRQILGQKVEFLVSFYNNEISEKSEIFDDQFSVERPDGSNFTLKIRSTKLEDSAMYFCASSVERGGTDTQYFGPGTRLTVL.

The chain links TRBV28 to TRBJ2-7. This CDR3 contains 14 residues. CDR1 is MDHEN and CDR2 is SYDVKM in the germline V gene. CDR3 sequence: CASSFSAGPYEQYF.

The chain has TRBV6-5 and TRBJ1-6. Germline V gene lookup returns CDR1 MNHEY and CDR2 SVGAGI. CDR3 size: 13 residues. The CDR3 loop is CASSPNNNSPLHF.

This chain connects TRBV6-2 or TRBV6-3 to TRBJ2-1; the TCRdb D gene call, TRBD2, has no DNA to confirm it. This CDR3 is 13 amino acids long. Germline CDR1 is MNHEY and CDR2 is SVGEGT. CDR3 sequence: CASGSSAYNEQFF.

V usage is TRBV6-5 and J usage is TRBJ2-1. This CDR3 has 11 amino acids. Germline assignment: CDR1 MNHEY and CDR2 SVGAGI. CDR3 region: CASTNANEQFF.

The chain combines TRBV5-5 with TRBJ2-1. Germline CDR1 is SGHKS and CDR2 is YYEKEE (reference sequence). This CDR3 has 11 amino acids. CDR3 loop: CASSPHSEQFF.

V usage is TRBV7-2 and J usage is TRBJ2-7; TCRdb's D gene call, TRBD2, goes unchecked for lack of DNA. This CDR3 has 17 amino acids. Per the germline V gene, CDR1 is SGHTA and CDR2 is FQGNSA. This CDR3 is CASSLGPSGVGIYEQYF.

The V gene is TRBV7-2, the J gene TRBJ1-4. The CDR3 loop spans 14 amino acids. CDR1 is SGHTA and CDR2 is FQGNSA in the germline V gene. CDR3 protein: CASSLEWGNEKLFF.

CDR3 residues: CASSPGLAQQTGELFF. This chain links TRBV5-4 with TRBJ2-2; TCRdb calls TRBD2, which cannot be checked without DNA. CDR1 and CDR2 (germline): SGHNT, YYREEE (reference sequence). The CDR3 is 16 amino acids.

The V and J genes are TRBV18 and TRBJ2-6; TCRdb reports TRBD1, a call that lacks DNA to check it against. Germline V gene sequence: CDR1 KGHSH, CDR2 LQKENI. The CDR3 loop spans 18 amino acids. The CDR3 region is CASSPAGQGARGANVLTF.

The chain has TRBV18 and TRBJ2-1; TCRdb names TRBD2, which stays unverified in the absence of DNA. Germline V gene lookup returns CDR1 KGHSH and CDR2 LQKENI. The CDR3 runs 16 residues. CDR3 sequence: CASSPMRTDSYNEQFF. Full variable domain (rest looked up from reference TRBV18 and TRBJ2-1): NAGVMQNPRHLVRRRGQEARLRCSPMKGHSHVYWYRQLPEEGLKFMVYLQKENIIDESGMPKERFSAEFPKEGPSILRIQQVVRGDSAAYFCASSPMRTDSYNEQFFGPGTRLTVL.

This chain links TRBV5-6 with TRBJ2-1; TCRdb reports TRBD2, a call that lacks DNA to check it against. The CDR3 loop spans 12 amino acids. Germline loops: CDR1 SGHDT, CDR2 YYEEEE. The CDR3 protein is CASSPGGAGQFF.

The chain joins TRBV27 to TRBJ2-6. The CDR3 loop spans 15 amino acids. Germline V gives CDR1 MNHEY, CDR2 SMNVEV (reference sequence). The CDR3 sequence: CASSLFGSGANVLTF.

This chain connects TRBV4-3 to TRBJ2-1; the D gene TCRdb calls, TRBD1, cannot be checked with no DNA. This CDR3 is built from 17 residues. CDR1 and CDR2 (germline): LGHNA, YSLEER. CDR3 region: CASSQERARSSYNEQFF.